Below, one T cell receptor beta chain is given with its context. The sample belongs to a study of blood T cell repertoires in COVID-19. Germline CDR1 LNHDA, CDR2 SQIVND (reference sequence). The CDR3 loop spans 14 amino acids. The V and J ends lost 5 bases and 2 bases respectively, with 10 bases between them. Profiling relied on immunoSEQ multiplex PCR, and the TCRdb table lists in-frame clones only, not all of them. Of approximately 150,000 clones in the sample, around four fifths were seen once. Material: peripheral blood. The receptor's source is a woman aged 80 or over with COVID-19, enrolled during active disease. The genes are TRBV19 and TRBJ1-5; a weak D match, TRBD1 (6 bases). The CDR3 coding sequence is TGTGCCAGTAGTGGGGACATTGGCAATCAGCCCCAGCATTTT. Protein product: CASSGDIGNQPQHF.